The present entry profiles one T cell receptor (beta chain) with its context. Every patient had mismatch repair deficiency by PCR or immunohistochemistry. Assay: immunoSEQ multiplex PCR; the TCRdb copy retains only in-frame clones and omits some. The sample carries 40,000 to 65,000 clones, more than 65% recorded once. The data belong to a study of PD-1 blockade in mismatch repair-deficient tumors. This CDR3 is 12 amino acids long. The V gene lost 0 bases and the J gene lost 6 bases, with 2 bases spanning the gap. Germline V lookup: CDR1 ENHRY, CDR2 SYGVKD. The receptor's source is an adult with mismatch repair-deficient cancer. The genes are TRBV10-3 and TRBJ2-2; D ambiguous. The sample was peripheral blood, taken about 20 weeks after starting pembrolizumab. Here the CDR3 reads CAISESAGELFF. CDR3 bases: TGTGCCATCAGTGAGTCGGCCGGGGAGCTGTTTTTT.